This T cell receptor (beta chain) emerged from a study of early T cells in non-severe SARS-CoV-2 infection. This clonotype has ten or more counts. TCRdb analysed the 5' RACE reads with MiXCR anew, one entry per CDR3 protein. This table holds about 42,000 distinct CDR3 sequences, 7.1% found once. Sequencing was performed on whole blood. This TCR was recovered from an adult who was a healthcare worker with PCR-confirmed SARS-CoV-2 infection or an uninfected control (not recorded which).

In nucleotides, the CDR3 is TGTGCCAGCAGCCAAGAAGGCGCGGGCCGGGACACTGAAGCTTTCTTT. Translated: CASSQEGAGRDTEAFF. This sequence joins TRBV4-2 and TRBJ1-1; unclear D gene. Germline values: CDR1 LGHNA, CDR2 YNFKEQ. The CDR3 covers 16 residues. Trimming cost V 0 bases and J 3 bases, with 14 bases left between them.